This T cell receptor beta chain derives from a study of PD-1 blockade in mismatch repair-deficient tumors. About the study: Enrolled about 2013-2017, patients had progressing, pretreated mismatch repair-deficient cancers of about a dozen types.

Mismatch repair deficiency was confirmed in all patients, by PCR or immunohistochemistry. A few pembrolizumab responders had their TCRs sequenced. Clones were read by immunoSEQ multiplex PCR, and TCRdb kept only the in-frame ones, dropping some. The table shows about 63,000 clones, with around 88% occurring only once. Comment on this clone: Its cognate antigen is unknown.

The study's findings and limits: After pembrolizumab, tumor-resident clones rose rapidly, then generally contracted before radiologic responses.

This CDR3 has 15 residues. The V segment lost 6 bases and the J segment 5 bases; nucleotides outside the gene matches: 6. Germline loops: CDR1 SEHNR, CDR2 FQNEAQ (reference sequence). The chain carries TRBV7-9 and TRBJ1-4, with 10 nucleotides matching TRBD1. The clonotype was recovered from an adult with mismatch repair-deficient cancer. This sample comprised peripheral blood, obtained 52 weeks after starting pembrolizumab. In DNA, the CDR3 is TGTGCCAGCAGTGACCGGGACAGGGGAAATGAAAAACTGTTTTTT. Its translation is CASSDRDRGNEKLFF. The variable domain in full, with the rest retrieved from reference TRBV7-9 and TRBJ1-4, is DTGVSQNPRHKITKRGQNVTFRCDPISEHNRLYWYRQTLGQGPEFLTYFQNEAQLEKSRLLSDRFSAERPKGSFSTLEIQRTEQGDSAMYLCASSDRDRGNEKLFFGSGTQLSVL.